One and the same sample provided the 23 T cell receptor beta chains below, sequenced in a study of T cell changes during pregnancy in multiple sclerosis. Generated by immunoSEQ multiplex PCR, the TCRdb table keeps only in-frame clones and is missing some. The data hold some 31,000 clones, with around 89% observed a single time. The material was CD8+ T cells from peripheral blood mononuclear cells, obtained in the third trimester of pregnancy. The receptor set was obtained from a female donor with multiple sclerosis, enrolled in a pregnancy study.

This chain joins TRBV18 and TRBJ2-7; possibly TRBD2 for D (5 bases). V lost 0 bases and J 5 bases, leaving 8 bases between the germline ends. Germline CDR1 reads KGHSH; CDR2 reads LQKENI. This CDR3 spans 13 amino acids. The DNA for the CDR3 is TGTGCCAGCTCACCACCCGACGGGAACGAGCAGTACTTC. Encoded protein: CASSPPDGNEQYF.

This clone was seen a single time. DNA for the CDR3: TGTGCCAGCAGTTCTCGGGAGAGAAAATATGGCTACACCTTC. It translates to CASSSRERKYGYTF. This rearrangement joins TRBV27 to TRBJ1-2, with D hard to call. Trimming took 4 bases from V and 5 from J, leaving 14 bases between them. There are 14 residues in the CDR3. CDR1 is MNHEY, CDR2 SMNVEV, per germline (reference sequence).

The rearrangement uses TRBV7-9 and TRBJ2-2, with 7 bases matching TRBD2. The V gene end was trimmed by 5 bases and the J gene end by 0 bases; junction bases not matched to a gene: 3. Germline V gives CDR1 SEHNR, CDR2 FQNEAQ (reference sequence). This CDR3 has 15 residues. The CDR3 spells CASSGGGSNTGELFF. In DNA, the CDR3 is TGTGCCAGCAGCGGGGGGGGTTCGAACACCGGGGAGCTGTTTTTT.

The chain employs TRBV27 and TRBJ2-1; 10 bases line up with TRBD2. The V and J ends lost 5 bases and 1 base, in that order; junction bases with no gene match: 8. The CDR3 loop spans 17 amino acids. Germline V gene sequence: CDR1 MNHEY, CDR2 SMNVEV (reference sequence). CDR3 bases: TGTGCCAGCAGTAAATTGACTAGCGGGTTTTCCTACAATGAGCAGTTCTTC. Its translation is CASSKLTSGFSYNEQFF.

This rearrangement joins TRBV9 to TRBJ2-3; TRBD1 aligns across 9 bases. Per germline, CDR1 SGDLS and CDR2 YYNGEE. This CDR3 contains 16 residues. V shed 0 bases, J shed 6 bases, and the junction held 8 bases outside the gene matches. CDR3 bases: TGTGCCAGCAGCGTAGTGTCGGGACAGGGTCGCGATACGCAGTATTTT. Amino acids: CASSVVSGQGRDTQYF.

The gene calls are TRBV2 and TRBJ2-1, with a possible D match to TRBD2 (5 bases). V lost 4 bases, J lost 0 bases, and 13 bases lay in between. The CDR3 loop spans 16 amino acids. Looked up from germline, CDR1 is SNHLY and CDR2 is FYNNEI. The CDR3 DNA follows: TGTGCCAGCAGTGCGTCAGGAAGCGGCTCCTACAATGAGCAGTTCTTC. Translating gives CASSASGSGSYNEQFF. Looking up the rest from reference TRBV2 and TRBJ2-1 gives the full variable domain: EPEVTQTPSHQVTQMGQEVILRCVPISNHLYFYWYRQILGQKVEFLVSFYNNEISEKSEIFDDQFSVERPDGSNFTLKIRSTKLEDSAMYFCASSASGSGSYNEQFFGPGTRLTVL.

The V gene is TRBV9, the J gene TRBJ2-7; D is uncertain. Trimming stripped 3 bases from V and 5 bases from J, with 27 bases between. CDR1 and CDR2 from the germline V gene are SGDLS and YYNGEE. The CDR3 extends over 18 amino acids. CDR3 DNA: TGTGCCAGCAGCGAGAACGACGCAAGGTCGCGGAGTTGGGACGAGCAGTACTTC. Translating it yields CASSENDARSRSWDEQYF.

The rearrangement joins TRBV4-2 to TRBJ2-5, with TRBD2 matching over 8 bases. The germline gives CDR1 LGHNA, CDR2 YNFKEQ. The CDR3 consists of 16 residues. J lost 1 base, V lost 0 bases, and 4 bases had no gene match. As DNA, the CDR3 is TGTGCCAGCAGCCAAGAAGAAGCGGGGGTCCAAGAGACCCAGTACTTC. Translated: CASSQEEAGVQETQYF.

This clone was observed a single time. The same CDR3 arises from other DNA sequences in this sample as well. V gene TRBV7-9 combines with J gene TRBJ2-7; no clear D. Germline V gene lookup returns CDR1 SEHNR and CDR2 FQNEAQ (reference sequence). V lost 4 bases and J 2 bases, leaving 3 bases between the germline ends. The CDR3 runs to 11 residues. The CDR3 protein is CASSSTYEQYF. CDR3 sequence (DNA): TGTGCCAGCAGCTCCACCTACGAGCAGTACTTC.

This clone occurred a few times. The J gene is TRBJ1-1, the V gene TRBV19; D ambiguous. V lost 4 bases, J lost 3 bases, and 6 bases lay in between. This CDR3 region has 12 residues. Germline lookup yields CDR1 LNHDA and CDR2 SQIVND (reference sequence). CDR3 sequence (DNA): TGTGCCAGTAGTACCTCGTACACTGAAGCTTTCTTT. This sequence encodes CASSTSYTEAFF. Based on the CDR3 plus reference TRBV19 and TRBJ1-1, the full variable domain is DGGITQSPKYLFRKEGQNVTLSCEQNLNHDAMYWYRQDPGQGLRLIYYSQIVNDFQKGDIAEGYSVSREKKESFPLTVTSAQKNPTAFYLCASSTSYTEAFFGQGTRLTVV.

This sequence joins TRBV7-3 and TRBJ2-1, with a possible D match to TRBD1 (6 bases). The CDR3 consists of 14 residues. With 0 bases removed from V and 10 bases from J, the gap between germline ends came to 13 bases. Germline values: CDR1 SGHTA, CDR2 FQGTGA. The CDR3 protein is CASSLTGAGVEQFF. CDR3 DNA sequence: TGTGCCAGCAGCTTAACAGGTGCAGGGGTCGAGCAGTTCTTC. The whole variable domain, filled in from reference TRBV7-3 and TRBJ2-1, reads GAGVSQTPSNKVTEKGKYVELRCDPISGHTALYWYRQSLGQGPEFLIYFQGTGAADDSGLPNDRFFAVRPEGSVSTLKIQRTERGDSAVYLCASSLTGAGVEQFFGPGTRLTVL.

The chain links TRBV9 to TRBJ1-3, with 12 bases matching TRBD1. Germline V CDR1 and CDR2: SGDLS, YYNGEE. After removal of 4 bases from V and 3 bases from J, the junction contained 5 bases not matched to a gene. This CDR3 region has 16 residues. CDR3 DNA: TGTGCCAGCAGCTCGGGACAGGGGGCTCGTGGAAACACCATATATTTT. Translated, it gives CASSSGQGARGNTIYF. The entire variable domain, with the rest obtained from reference TRBV9 and TRBJ1-3, is as follows: DSGVTQTPKHLITATGQRVTLRCSPRSGDLSVYWYQQSLDQGLQFLIQYYNGEERAKGNILERFSAQQFPDLHSELNLSSLELGDSALYFCASSSGQGARGNTIYFGEGSWLTVV.

The chain's CDR3 is CASSPPGRGYEPQHF. CDR3 nucleotide sequence: TGTGCCAGCTCACCCCCGGGCAGGGGGTATGAGCCCCAGCATTTT. The V gene is TRBV18, the J gene TRBJ1-5; the match to TRBD1 covers 7 bases. CDR1 KGHSH and CDR2 LQKENI come from the germline V gene. J lost 8 bases, V lost 3 bases, and 10 bases had no gene match. This CDR3 contains 15 residues.

V is TRBV7-9 and J is TRBJ2-7; D perhaps matches TRBD2 (6 bases). CDR1 and CDR2 (germline): SEHNR, FQNEAQ (reference sequence). The CDR3 has 13 residues. The V end lost 3 bases, the J end lost 3 bases, and 9 bases lay between the germline ends. The DNA for the CDR3 is TGTGCCAGCAGCTTCGGGGGAAACTACGAGCAGTACTTC. Its translation is CASSFGGNYEQYF.

The chain recombines TRBV27 with TRBJ2-1, with D perhaps TRBD2 (6 bases). CDR3 length: 15 amino acids. The V gene's germline CDR1 is MNHEY and CDR2 SMNVEV (reference sequence). V lost 2 bases and J lost 6, with 14 bases in between. CDR3 coding DNA: TGTGCCAGCAGTTTAACGGGGGATCAGGGCAATGAGCAGTTCTTC. Encoded protein: CASSLTGDQGNEQFF.

This chain connects TRBV7-2 to TRBJ2-5, with 9 bases identical to TRBD2. This CDR3 has 16 residues. Trimming removed 2 bases from V and 4 bases from J; junction bases left unmatched: 8. CDR1 and CDR2 (germline): SGHTA, FQGNSA. The CDR3 DNA follows: TGTGCCAGCAGCTTAACGGCGGGGGGGCCCCGAGAGACCCAGTACTTC. Translation: CASSLTAGGPRETQYF.

The CDR3 DNA sequence: TGTGCCAGCAGACTTACTAGCGAAGCGTGGAATGAGCAGTTCTTC. Amino acid sequence: CASRLTSEAWNEQFF. The V gene is TRBV28, the J gene TRBJ2-1, with TRBD2 matching over 7 bases. Losses at the gene ends were 6 bases for V and 7 bases for J; bases not matched to a gene: 12. The length of the CDR3 is 15 residues. In germline, CDR1 is MDHEN, CDR2 SYDVKM.

The genes are TRBV7-9 and TRBJ1-1; D is undetermined. Germline CDR1 and CDR2: SEHNR and FQNEAQ (reference sequence). V was clipped by 0 bases and J by 0 bases, with 8 bases between them. This CDR3 has 15 amino acids. CDR3 region: CASSLARHMNTEAFF. The CDR3 DNA reads TGTGCCAGCAGCTTAGCCCGCCACATGAACACTGAAGCTTTCTTT.

The chain is built from TRBV6-1 and TRBJ1-5; D is undetermined. The CDR3 consists of 12 residues. Trimming took off 3 bases at V and 5 bases at J, with 5 bases between the two ends. CDR1 is MNHNS and CDR2 is SASEGT in the germline V gene. CDR3 in amino acids: CASSDSYQPQHF. In DNA form, the CDR3 reads TGTGCCAGCAGTGACAGTTATCAGCCCCAGCATTTT.

The J gene is TRBJ1-4, the V gene TRBV2; 7 bases are a match to TRBD1. Germline V gene lookup returns CDR1 SNHLY and CDR2 FYNNEI. Unmatched junction bases numbered 13, after V lost 6 bases and J lost 0 bases. CDR3 length equals 18 residues. CDR3 amino acids: CASSVDRSIPSTNEKLFF. CDR3 nucleotide sequence: TGTGCCAGCAGCGTGGACAGGTCGATCCCCTCAACTAATGAAAAACTGTTTTTT. Complete variable domain (other parts from reference TRBV2 and TRBJ1-4): EPEVTQTPSHQVTQMGQEVILRCVPISNHLYFYWYRQILGQKVEFLVSFYNNEISEKSEIFDDQFSVERPDGSNFTLKIRSTKLEDSAMYFCASSVDRSIPSTNEKLFFGSGTQLSVL.

The chain recombines TRBV9 with TRBJ2-5, with TRBD2 as a possible D gene (7 bases). Trimming took off 0 bases at V and 5 bases at J, with 14 bases between the two ends. The CDR3 spans 15 residues. Looked up from germline, CDR1 is SGDLS and CDR2 is YYNGEE. The DNA of the CDR3 is TGTGCCAGCAGCGTAGCCGGGGGGCCTGGGGAGACCCAGTACTTC. Its translation is CASSVAGGPGETQYF. Drawing the rest from reference TRBV9 and TRBJ2-5, the complete variable domain is DSGVTQTPKHLITATGQRVTLRCSPRSGDLSVYWYQQSLDQGLQFLIQYYNGEERAKGNILERFSAQQFPDLHSELNLSSLELGDSALYFCASSVAGGPGETQYFGPGTRLLVL.

This sequence joins TRBV7-8 and TRBJ2-7; 14 bases are a match to TRBD2. In germline, CDR1 is SGHVS, CDR2 FQNEAQ. The ends lost 7 bases at V and 4 bases at J; junction bases unmatched: 6. CDR3 length: 15 amino acids. CDR3: CASNKGLAGAYEQYF. The CDR3 bases are TGTGCCAGCAATAAGGGACTAGCGGGAGCTTACGAGCAGTACTTC.

The chain is built from TRBV29-1 and TRBJ2-3; no firm D call. The V gene's germline CDR1 is SQVTM and CDR2 ANQGSEA. Trimming left V 6 bases short and J 3 bases short, with 13 bases between. This CDR3 spans 13 amino acids. CDR3 in DNA: TGCAGCGTAGTTGGGCGTTTAACAGATACGCAGTATTTT. Translated: CSVVGRLTDTQYF.